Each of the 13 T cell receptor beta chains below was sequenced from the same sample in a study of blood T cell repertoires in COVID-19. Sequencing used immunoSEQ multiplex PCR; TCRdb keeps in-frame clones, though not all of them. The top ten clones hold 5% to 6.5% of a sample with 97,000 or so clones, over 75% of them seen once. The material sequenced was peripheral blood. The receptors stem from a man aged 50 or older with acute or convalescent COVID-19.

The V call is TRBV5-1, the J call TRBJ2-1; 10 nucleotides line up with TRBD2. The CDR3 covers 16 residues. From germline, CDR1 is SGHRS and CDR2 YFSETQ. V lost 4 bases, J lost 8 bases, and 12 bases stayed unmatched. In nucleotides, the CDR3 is TGCGCCAGCAGCGCCAATGTACTAGCGGGAATTGATGAGCAGTTCTTC. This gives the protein CASSANVLAGIDEQFF.

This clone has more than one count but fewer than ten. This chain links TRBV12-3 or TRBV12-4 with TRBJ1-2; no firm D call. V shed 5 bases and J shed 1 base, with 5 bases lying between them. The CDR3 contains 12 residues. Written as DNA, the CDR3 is TGTGCCAGCAGTATCGTTAACTATGGCTACACCTTC. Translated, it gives CASSIVNYGYTF.

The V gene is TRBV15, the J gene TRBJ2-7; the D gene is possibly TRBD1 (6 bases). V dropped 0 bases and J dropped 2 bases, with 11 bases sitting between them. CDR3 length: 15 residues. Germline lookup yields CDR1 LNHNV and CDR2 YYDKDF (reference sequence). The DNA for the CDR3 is TGTGCCACCAGCAGAGATAATAGGGACACCTACGAGCAGTACTTC. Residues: CATSRDNRDTYEQYF.

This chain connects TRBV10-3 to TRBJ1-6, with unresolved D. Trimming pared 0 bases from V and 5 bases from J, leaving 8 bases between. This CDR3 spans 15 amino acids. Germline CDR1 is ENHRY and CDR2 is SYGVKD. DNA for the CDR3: TGTGCCATCAGTGAGTCGCCAGGCAATAATTCACCCCTCCACTTT. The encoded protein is CAISESPGNNSPLHF.

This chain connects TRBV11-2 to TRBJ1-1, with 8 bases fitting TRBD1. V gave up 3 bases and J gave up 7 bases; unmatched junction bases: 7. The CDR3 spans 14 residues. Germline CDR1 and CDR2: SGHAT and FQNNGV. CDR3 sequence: CASSFSGQDIEAFF. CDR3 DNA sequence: TGTGCCAGCAGCTTTTCGGGACAGGATATTGAAGCTTTCTTT.

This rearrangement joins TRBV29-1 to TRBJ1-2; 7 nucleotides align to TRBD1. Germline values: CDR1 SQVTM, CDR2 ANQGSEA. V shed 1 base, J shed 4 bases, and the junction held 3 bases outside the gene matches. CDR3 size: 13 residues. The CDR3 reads CSVEGGQSYGYTF. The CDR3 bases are TGCAGCGTTGAAGGGGGACAGAGCTATGGCTACACCTTC.

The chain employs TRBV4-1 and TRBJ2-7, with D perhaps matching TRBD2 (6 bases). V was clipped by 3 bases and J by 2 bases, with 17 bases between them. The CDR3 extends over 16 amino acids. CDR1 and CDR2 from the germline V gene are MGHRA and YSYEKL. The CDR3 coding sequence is TGCGCCAGCAGCCACGACGGACCTGGGGGGACCTACGAGCAGTACTTC. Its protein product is CASSHDGPGGTYEQYF.

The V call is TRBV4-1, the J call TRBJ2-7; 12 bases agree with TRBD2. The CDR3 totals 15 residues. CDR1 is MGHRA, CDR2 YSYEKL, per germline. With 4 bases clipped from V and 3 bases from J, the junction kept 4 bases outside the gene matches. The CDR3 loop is CASSPGLAGNYEQYF. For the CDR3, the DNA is TGCGCCAGCAGCCCAGGACTAGCGGGAAACTACGAGCAGTACTTC.

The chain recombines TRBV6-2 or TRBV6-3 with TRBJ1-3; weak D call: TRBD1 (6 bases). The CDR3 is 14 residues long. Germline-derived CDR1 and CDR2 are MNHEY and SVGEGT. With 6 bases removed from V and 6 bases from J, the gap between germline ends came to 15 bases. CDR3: CASSNGGNANTIYF. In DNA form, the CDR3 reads TGTGCCAGCAGCAATGGGGGCAATGCAAACACCATATATTTT.

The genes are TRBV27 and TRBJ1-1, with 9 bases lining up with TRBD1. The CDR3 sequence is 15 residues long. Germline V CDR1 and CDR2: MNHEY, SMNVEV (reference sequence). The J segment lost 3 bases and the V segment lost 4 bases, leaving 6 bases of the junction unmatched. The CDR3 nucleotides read TGTGCCAGCAGTTCCCTGACAGGGGGTTACACTGAAGCTTTCTTT. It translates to CASSSLTGGYTEAFF.

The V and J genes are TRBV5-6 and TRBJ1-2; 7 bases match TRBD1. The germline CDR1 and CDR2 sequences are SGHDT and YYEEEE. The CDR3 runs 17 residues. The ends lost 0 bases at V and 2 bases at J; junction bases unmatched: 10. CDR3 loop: CASSLAAQGEKNYGYTF. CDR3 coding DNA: TGTGCCAGCAGCTTGGCTGCGCAGGGGGAAAAAAACTATGGCTACACCTTC.

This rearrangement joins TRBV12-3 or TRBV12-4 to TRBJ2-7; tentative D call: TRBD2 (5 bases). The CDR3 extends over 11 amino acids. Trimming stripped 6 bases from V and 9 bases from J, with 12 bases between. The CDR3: CASSSPGGQYF. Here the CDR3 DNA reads TGTGCCAGCAGCTCTCCCGGAGGGCAGTACTTC.

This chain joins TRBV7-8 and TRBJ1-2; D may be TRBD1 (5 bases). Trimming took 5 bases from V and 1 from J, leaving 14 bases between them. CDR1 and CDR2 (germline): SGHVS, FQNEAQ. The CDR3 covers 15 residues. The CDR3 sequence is CASSQRSTVNYGYTF. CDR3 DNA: TGTGCCAGCAGCCAAAGGTCGACAGTTAACTATGGCTACACCTTC. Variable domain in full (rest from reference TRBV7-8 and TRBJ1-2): GAGVSQSPRYKVAKRGQDVALRCDPISGHVSLFWYQQALGQGPEFLTYFQNEAQLDKSGLPSDRFFAERPEGSVSTLKIQRTQQEDSAVYLCASSQRSTVNYGYTFGSGTRLTVV.